This T cell receptor (beta chain) appears in the sequencing data of a study of CD8+CD57+ T cells in acquired aplastic anemia listed by TCRdb under 2018. Regarding the complete study: A mean of around 3.3 ug of DNA, ranging from roughly 0.19 to 27.4 ug, was extracted from sorted CD4+ and CD8+ cells. A CD8+CD57+ expansion meant a frequency higher than the mean frequency seen in healthy subjects. Study-wide findings and limitations: Although around 30 CD8+ CDR3 sequences were shared by patients and controls, these sequences appeared highly expressed in patients and within the immunodominant clones of patients. No significant difference in CD8+ Simpson's diversity was found between patients and healthy controls (P=0.060).

Expansion of CD8+CD57+ cells had been shown by flow cytometry in the patients chosen for sequencing. Every patient had severe acquired aplastic anemia, diagnosed using the International Study of Aplastic Anemia and Agranulocytosis and Camitta criteria. No patient had received any therapy when blood was sampled. In the study, sorted CD4+ and CD8+ blood T cells from patients with severe aplastic anemia and from healthy subjects underwent deep sequencing of TCR repertoires. Patients were enrolled in the USA under clinicaltrials.gov protocols 00001620, 01623167, 00001397, 00071045, 00081523 and 00961064. Ficoll-Paque density gradient centrifugation was used to isolate peripheral blood mononuclear cells. Before DNA extraction, CD4+ and CD8+ T cells were sorted by FACS or by magnetic beads. Profiling of TCR beta VDJ combinations and CDR3 sequences used genomic DNA as the template. An Illumina HiSeq 2000 was used for TCR repertoire sequencing. The authors' pipeline ran thus. TRBV/TRBJ rearrangement plots, CDR3 size and DJ length profiles, and Simpson's diversity index were used to assess repertoires. The most abundant DNA sequence in the deep sequencing data was defined as the immunodominant clone. CDR3 amino acid sequences were checked for sharing across subjects and were also compared against the VDJdb database and published repertoires. The public reads were reprocessed in TCRdb via fastp at Q25 and MiXCR, keeping in-frame beta chains. One record per CDR3 amino acid sequence lists the most common genes and DNA. TCRdb, rather than the study authors, made the V and J calls. Within this sample are roughly 190,000 distinct CDR3 sequences, with under 55% of them counted one time only. Around a tenth of the sample is in the top ten clones.

About this clonotype itself: It lacks a known antigen. It has no much larger one-base neighbor in the sample; base qualities were not kept.

The CDR3 sequence holds 15 residues, the cysteine and phenylalanine included. Only the CDR3 region is kept as DNA, spanning 45 bases read in frame from base 1. Deletion took 2 bases off V and 0 bases off J, with a span of 11 bases between the germline ends. CDR1 and CDR2, per the germline V gene (reference sequence), are MNHEY and SMNVEV. This receptor was identified in a human donor with aplastic anemia. The V and J genes are TRBV27 and TRBJ2-7; the D gene lacks a confident call. Sequences were obtained from sorted CD4+, CD8+, or CD8+CD57+ T cells (not recorded which) from PBMCs. Here is the DNA: TGTGCCAGCAGTTTACTGTGGAGAAGCTCCTACGAGCAGTACTTC. Its protein product is CASSLLWRSSYEQYF.